Sequencing of this T cell receptor beta chain was carried out in a study of blood T cell repertoires in COVID-19. Study at large: There were acute and convalescent COVID-19 samples, and they came from the United States, Italy and Spain. Sources were T cells, B-cell-depleted T cells, or PBMCs; the material itself was cDNA or gDNA.

Authors' processing steps: From reference gene primer amplification, estimates of nucleated cell counts were derived. Here immunoSEQ multiplex PCR was the method, and the copy in TCRdb shows in-frame clones only, minus some. V and J calls and clone size are copied from that table; D and trimming were computed from the DNA. This table has about 200,000 clones, over 70% appearing once. The sequencing sample was made of peripheral blood. The receptor was isolated from a woman in her forties or fifties with acute or convalescent COVID-19.

The CDR3 sequence is CASSAGYTNEKLFF. In DNA, the CDR3 is TGTGCCAGTAGTGCGGGGTACACTAATGAAAAACTGTTTTTT. The V call is TRBV19, the J call TRBJ1-4; D ambiguous. Germline CDR1 reads LNHDA; CDR2 reads SQIVND (reference sequence). V dropped 5 bases and J dropped 2 bases, with 9 bases sitting between them. The CDR3 has 14 amino acids.